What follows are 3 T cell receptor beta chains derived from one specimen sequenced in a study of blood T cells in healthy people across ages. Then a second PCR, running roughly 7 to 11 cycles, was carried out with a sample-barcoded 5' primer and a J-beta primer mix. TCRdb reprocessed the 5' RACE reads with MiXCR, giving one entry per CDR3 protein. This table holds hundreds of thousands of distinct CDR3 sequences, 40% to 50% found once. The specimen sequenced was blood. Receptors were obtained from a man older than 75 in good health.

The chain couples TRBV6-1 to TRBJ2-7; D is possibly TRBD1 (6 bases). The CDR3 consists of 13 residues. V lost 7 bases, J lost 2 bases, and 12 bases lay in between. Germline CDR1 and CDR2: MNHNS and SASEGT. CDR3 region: CASKTGTTYEQYF. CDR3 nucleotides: TGTGCCAGCAAGACAGGAACTACCTACGAGCAGTACTTC.

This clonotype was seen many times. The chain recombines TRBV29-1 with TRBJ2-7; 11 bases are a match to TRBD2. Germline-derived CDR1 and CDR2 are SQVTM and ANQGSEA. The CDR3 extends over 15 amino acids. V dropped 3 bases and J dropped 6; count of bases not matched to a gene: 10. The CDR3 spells CSVEVSGRGSGEQYF. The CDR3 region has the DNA TGCAGCGTTGAGGTTAGCGGGAGGGGCTCGGGCGAGCAGTACTTC.

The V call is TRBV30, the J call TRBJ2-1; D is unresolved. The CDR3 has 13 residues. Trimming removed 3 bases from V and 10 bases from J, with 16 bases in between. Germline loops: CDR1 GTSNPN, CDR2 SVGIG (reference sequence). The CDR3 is CAWRPVQGSEQFF. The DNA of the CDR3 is TGTGCCTGGAGACCTGTCCAAGGATCGGAGCAGTTCTTC.